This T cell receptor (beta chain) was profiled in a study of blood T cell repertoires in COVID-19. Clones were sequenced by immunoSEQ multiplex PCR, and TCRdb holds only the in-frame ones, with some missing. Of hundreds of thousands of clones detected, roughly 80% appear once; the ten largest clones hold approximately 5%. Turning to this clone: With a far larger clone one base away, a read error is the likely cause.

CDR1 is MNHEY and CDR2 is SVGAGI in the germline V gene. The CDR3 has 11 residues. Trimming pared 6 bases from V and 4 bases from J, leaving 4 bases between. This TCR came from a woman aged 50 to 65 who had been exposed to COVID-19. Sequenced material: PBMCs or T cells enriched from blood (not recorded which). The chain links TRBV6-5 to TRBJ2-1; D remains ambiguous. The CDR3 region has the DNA TGTGCCAGCAGCCGTTACAATGAGCAGTTCTTC. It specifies CASSRYNEQFF.